These T cell receptor beta chains were read from a single sample in a study of T cells in Graves' hyperthyroidism and ophthalmopathy. Each CDR3 protein is one row after TCRdb ran MiXCR on the multiplex PCR reads. The sample has 600,000 to 650,000 distinct CDR3 sequences, 20% to 25% seen once; the top ten hold 34%. Sequencing input: blood. These receptors were collected from a young man with Graves' ophthalmopathy. CDR3s include the opening cysteine and the closing phenylalanine or tryptophan. The D gene is left open where the match is weak. Clone size is stated in some rows and not others, as once, few, many or a class when expanded.

TRBV28	TRBJ1-1	many	-	TGTGCCAGCAGTTTGGTTAGACGGCCGAACACTGAAGCTTTCTTT	CASSLVRRPNTEAFF
TRBV28	TRBJ2-3	many	TRBD2	TGTGCCAGCAGTCCCCGGGGACTAGCGGGAGGGCTTACCGATACGCAGTATTTT	CASSPRGLAGGLTDTQYF
TRBV10-1	TRBJ2-3	many	TRBD2	TGCGCCAGCAGTGCGCGGGAGGCCAATGCGCAGTATTTT	CASSAREANAQYF
TRBV7-9	TRBJ1-5	many	-	TGTGCCAGCAGCTTTGAGGGGTCCAATCAGCCCCAGCATTTT	CASSFEGSNQPQHF
TRBV4-1	TRBJ1-2	-	-	TGCGCCAGCAGCCAAGGAAGTGAGCCGGGTTATGGCTACACCTTC	CASSQGSEPGYGYTF
TRBV2	TRBJ1-6	-	-	TGTGCCAGCAGTGTAGGTCCGGGGGTTCAGTCACCCCTCCACTTT	CASSVGPGVQSPLHF
TRBV30	TRBJ1-4	few	-	TGTGCCTGGAGTGTACAATCGATCGAAAAACTGTTTTTT	CAWSVQSIEKLFF
TRBV20-1	TRBJ1-1	-	-	TGCAGTGCTAGAGACGGGAGGGCCACTGAAGCTTTCTTT	CSARDGRATEAFF
TRBV5-1	TRBJ1-4	-	TRBD1	TGCGCCAGCAGGGAAACAGGGGCGGAGAACGAAAAACTGTTTTTT	CASRETGAENEKLFF
TRBV6-2/TRBV6-3	TRBJ2-3	-	TRBD2	TGTGCCAGCAGTGCCGGGACTAGCGGTTTCACAGATACGCAGTATTTT	CASSAGTSGFTDTQYF
TRBV5-1	TRBJ1-2	many	-	TGCGCCAGCAGCTCCTTGGGGGATGGCTACACCTTC	CASSSLGDGYTF
TRBV11-2	TRBJ2-1	many	-	TGTGCCAGCAGAGAGGGGGGCTACAATGAGCAGTTCTTC	CASREGGYNEQFF
TRBV10-2	TRBJ1-1	-	-	TGCGCCAGCAGTGAGATCGTGAACACTGAAGCTTTCTTT	CASSEIVNTEAFF
TRBV7-6	TRBJ1-1	many	TRBD1	TGTGCCAGCAGCCCTTGGACAGGCAGGAACACTGAAGCTTTCTTT	CASSPWTGRNTEAFF
TRBV7-3	TRBJ2-3	few	-	TGTGCCAGCAGTTCGCCGGTAGACTCTCATACGCAGTATTTT	CASSSPVDSHTQYF
TRBV27	TRBJ2-1	-	-	TGTGCCAGCAGTTTATCGATCGGACGGGGCTCCTACAATGAGCAGTTCTTC	CASSLSIGRGSYNEQFF
TRBV9	TRBJ2-7	few	TRBD1	TGTGCCAGCAGCCCGTCTTCGGGACAGGGGGACGAGCAGTACTTC	CASSPSSGQGDEQYF
TRBV9	TRBJ2-7	-	-	TGTGCCAGCAGCGTAGACGGGGATTCCTACGAGCAGTACTTC	CASSVDGDSYEQYF
TRBV18	TRBJ2-1	many	-	TGTGCCAGCTCACCACCGGGGATAACGTACGAGCAGTTCTTC	CASSPPGITYEQFF
TRBV10-3	TRBJ2-7	few	-	TGTGCCATCAGACCTTCAGGGTTCTCCTACGAGCAGTACTTC	CAIRPSGFSYEQYF
TRBV30	TRBJ2-7	many	TRBD2	TGTGCCTGGAGTGTACCGGGACTAGCGAGCTACGAGCAGTACTTC	CAWSVPGLASYEQYF
TRBV27	TRBJ1-1	many	-	TGTGCCAGCAGTTTAACCAGGCAGAGCACTGAAGCTTTCTTT	CASSLTRQSTEAFF
TRBV6-2/TRBV6-3	TRBJ2-3	-	-	TGTGCCAGCAGTTATAGTCCGCAAACAGGGACAGATACGCAGTATTTT	CASSYSPQTGTDTQYF
TRBV20-1	TRBJ1-5	few	TRBD1	TGCAGTGCTAGAGGACAGGGCCTCCTCAATCAGCCCCAGCATTTT	CSARGQGLLNQPQHF
TRBV6-1	TRBJ2-1	once	TRBD2	TGTACCAGCAGGACGAGCGGGAGCTCCTACAATGAGCAGTTCTTC	CTSRTSGSSYNEQFF
TRBV28	TRBJ2-1	many	TRBD2	TGTGCCAGCAGTCACGGACTAGCGGGAGGCCCCTACAATGAGCAGTTCTTC	CASSHGLAGGPYNEQFF
TRBV27	TRBJ2-1	few	-	TGTGCCAGCAGTGCTTCGGGTGAGCAGTTCTTC	CASSASGEQFF
TRBV3-1	TRBJ1-2	many	TRBD1	TGTGCCAGCAGCCAAGTGGCAGGGGGAGACTATGGCTACACCTTC	CASSQVAGGDYGYTF
TRBV7-9	TRBJ2-7	-	TRBD1	TGTGCCAGCAGCCAGGGGACAGATAACTACGAGCAGTACTTC	CASSQGTDNYEQYF
TRBV11-2	TRBJ2-3	few	-	TGTGCCAGCAGCTTAGTTCCTGTAAACACAGATACGCAGTATTTT	CASSLVPVNTDTQYF
TRBV2	TRBJ1-1	-	-	TGTACCAGCAGTGAAGGTCCGATGAACACTGAAGCTTTCTTT	CTSSEGPMNTEAFF
TRBV6-6	TRBJ2-4	few	TRBD2	TGTGCCAGCAGTTACTCGTCGGGGGGAGCCAAAAACATTCAGTACTTC	CASSYSSGGAKNIQYF
TRBV7-2	TRBJ1-6	-	TRBD1	TGTGCCAGCAACGCCATGGGGGACAGGGGATCACCCCTCCACTTT	CASNAMGDRGSPLHF
TRBV3-1	TRBJ1-2	few	TRBD1	TGTGCCAGCAGCCAAGATTTAGGGACAGGAAGAGGCTACACCTTC	CASSQDLGTGRGYTF
TRBV6-1	TRBJ2-2	-	-	TGTGCCAGCTTCAGGCAAGTGAACACCGGGGAGCTGTTTTTT	CASFRQVNTGELFF
TRBV20-1	TRBJ2-7	many	-	TGCAGTGCTAGAAGAGGCCAGATTTACGAGCAGTACTTC	CSARRGQIYEQYF
TRBV28	TRBJ1-2	few	-	TGTGCCAGCACCCCTGGCTATGGCTACACCTTC	CASTPGYGYTF
TRBV7-9	TRBJ2-6	-	-	TGTGCCAGCAGCTTAGCGTGGGTCTCTGGGGCCAACGTCCTGACTTTC	CASSLAWVSGANVLTF
TRBV6-4	TRBJ2-1	-	TRBD2	TGTGCCAGCAAGCTCCGAAGCGGGAGGTGGAGTAATGAGCAGTTCTTC	CASKLRSGRWSNEQFF
TRBV9	TRBJ2-3	few	TRBD2	TGTGCCAGCAGCGTATCAGCGGGAGTGGCAGATACGCAGTATTTT	CASSVSAGVADTQYF
TRBV2	TRBJ2-5	many	TRBD1	TGTGCCAGCAGATCTGAGGCGCAGGGGGCGCAGACCCAGTACTTC	CASRSEAQGAQTQYF
TRBV5-1	TRBJ2-3	-	-	TGCGCCAGCAGCGGCACTTTCGGGGATACGCAGTATTTT	CASSGTFGDTQYF